Reported below is one TCR beta chain. Its target is unknown. The PCR had 60 Vbeta and 13 Jbeta primers. Only in-frame clones appear in the TCRdb table, and some are missing; sequencing was by immunoSEQ multiplex PCR. The table shows some 100,000 clones, with 75% occurring only once. The sample is drawn from a study of cytomegalovirus exposure and HLA in healthy donors. Study conclusions and caveats: There were some public TCRs occurring in many donors, but most TCR sequences were rare. Confirmation in vitro established that three CMV-associated chains were specific for CMV antigens.

Germline V gene lookup returns CDR1 SGHDN and CDR2 FVKESK. The CDR3 sequence is 11 residues long. The V end lost 1 base, the J end lost 7 bases, and 5 bases lay between the germline ends. The clonotype originates from a woman aged 18-29 years in good health and CMV-seropositive. Material: PBMCs. The chain uses TRBV14 and TRBJ2-7; no clear D gene. The CDR3 DNA is TGTGCCAGCAGCCAAGGAGGTGAGCAGTACTTC. It translates to CASSQGGEQYF.